The rows below give T cell receptor beta chains drawn from one sample of a study of blood T cells in healthy people across ages. TCRdb processed the 5' RACE reads anew with MiXCR; each CDR3 protein has one entry. The sample lists 800,000 to 900,000 distinct CDR3 sequences; roughly 60% were seen once. Sample: blood. Every receptor here comes from a man younger than 45 in good health. The CDR3 runs from the conserved cysteine through the conserved F or W. Only part of the rows carry a size: once, few, many, or a class if the clone is expanded.

size: .
V: TRBV15
CDR3: CATSRVGSEGYGYTF

size: .
V: TRBV13
CDR3: CASSYSLAGGPETQYF

size: .
V: TRBV29-1
CDR3: CSVGGGALKTGELFF

size: .
V: TRBV2
CDR3: CASRPRVPNTGELFF

size: few
V: TRBV29-1
CDR3: CSVDSQGQETQYF

size: .
V: TRBV4-2
CDR3: CASSRLDAGAQETQYF

size: .
V: TRBV4-3
CDR3: CASSQISGADYEQYF

size: .
V: TRBV12-3/TRBV12-4
CDR3: CASSWTGSGYTF

size: .
V: TRBV20-1
CDR3: CSASETSGRTDTQYF

size: .
V: TRBV28
CDR3: CASSTLGGGLNNEQFF

size: few
V: TRBV2
CDR3: CASSEMTGNEQYF

size: .
V: TRBV7-2
CDR3: CASSLESLARHQQFF

size: once
V: TRBV29-1
CDR3: CSAPARATDTQYF

size: .
V: TRBV9
CDR3: CASSPSRGGWDEQFF

size: few
V: TRBV6-2/TRBV6-3
CDR3: CASSLGLLTDTQYF

size: .
V: TRBV20-1
CDR3: CSARAGTGGEQYF

size: .
V: TRBV10-3
CDR3: CAIGQGGCGYTF

size: .
V: TRBV5-4
CDR3: CASSPSGGLNTEAFF

size: .
V: TRBV13
CDR3: CASSMTGRRSEKLFF